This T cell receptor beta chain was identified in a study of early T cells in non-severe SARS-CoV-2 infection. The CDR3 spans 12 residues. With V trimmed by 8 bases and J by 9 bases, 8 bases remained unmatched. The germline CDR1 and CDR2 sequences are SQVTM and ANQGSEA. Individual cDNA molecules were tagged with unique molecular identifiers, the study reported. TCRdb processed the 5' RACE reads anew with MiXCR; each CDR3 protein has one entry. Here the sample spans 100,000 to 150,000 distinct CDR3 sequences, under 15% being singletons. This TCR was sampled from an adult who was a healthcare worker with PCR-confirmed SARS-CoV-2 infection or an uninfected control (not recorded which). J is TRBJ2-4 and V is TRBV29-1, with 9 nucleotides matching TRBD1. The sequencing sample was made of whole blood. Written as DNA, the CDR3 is TGCAGCTCGAGGACAGGGGATAGCATTCAGTACTTC. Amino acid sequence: CSSRTGDSIQYF.